A selection of T cell receptor beta chains follows, all from one sample in a study of T cells after yellow fever vaccination. TCRdb reprocessed the 5' RACE reads via MiXCR and lists one record per CDR3 protein. The data contain some 170,000 distinct CDR3 sequences, approximately 9.9% of them seen just once; the ten biggest clones take up roughly a third. Sequencing was performed on CD8+ T cells sorted from PBMCs, taken 45 days after the yellow fever booster vaccination. Every receptor here comes from a young man who received the YFV17D yellow fever vaccine. CDR3s include the opening cysteine and the closing phenylalanine or tryptophan. A D gene is named only where the DNA matches it firmly. Not every row has a clone size; where given, it reads once, few, many or a size class.

>few|TRBJ2-2|TRBV29-1|-
TGCAGCGCGGAGGGACAGACTAACACCGGGGAGCTGTTTTTT
CSAEGQTNTGELFF
>-|TRBJ1-2|TRBV27|TRBD1
TGTGCCAGCAGTTCTTCCGGGACAGGGGGCTGGGGCTACACCTTC
CASSSSGTGGWGYTF
>few|TRBJ2-7|TRBV6-2/TRBV6-3|-
TGTGCCAGCAGCTCCCCTCCCTACGAGCAGTACTTC
CASSSPPYEQYF
>many|TRBJ1-2|TRBV4-1|TRBD1
TGCGCCAGCAGCCGGTTAGGGAGGACAGGGGGAATTAACTATGGCTACACCTTC
CASSRLGRTGGINYGYTF
>-|TRBJ2-2|TRBV9|-
TGTGCCAGCAGCGTAGACGGAGGGCAGGGGAGCGTTAACACCGGGGAGCTGTTTTTT
CASSVDGGQGSVNTGELFF
>many|TRBJ2-1|TRBV19|-
TGTGCCAGTGGATGGGGCGGGGACGATGAGCAGTTCTTC
CASGWGGDDEQFF
>-|TRBJ1-2|TRBV6-5|-
TGTGCCAGCAGTTACTCGGGGGGAATTTACTATGGCTACACCTTC
CASSYSGGIYYGYTF
>-|TRBJ2-1|TRBV4-1|-
TGCGCCAGCAGCACCCAATTAAGGGGGGAGATTTACTACAATGAGCAGTTCTTC
CASSTQLRGEIYYNEQFF
>many|TRBJ1-2|TRBV24-1|-
TGTGCCACCAGCCTCGGGGACTCCCACTATGGCTACACCTTC
CATSLGDSHYGYTF
>few|TRBJ2-3|TRBV27|-
TGTGCCAGCAGTTTAACGAGGGGGTCCACAGATACGCAGTATTTT
CASSLTRGSTDTQYF
>-|TRBJ1-5|TRBV4-1|-
TGCGCCAGCAGCCAGGGGGGGCAGAGCAATCAGCCCCAGCATTTT
CASSQGGQSNQPQHF
>-|TRBJ2-6|TRBV6-2/TRBV6-3|-
TGTGCCAGCAACCGACTTGTCTCTGGGGCCAACGTCCTGACTTTC
CASNRLVSGANVLTF
>many|TRBJ1-1|TRBV4-1|-
TGCGCCAGCAGCCAAGTGGGGAACACTGAAGCTTTCTTT
CASSQVGNTEAFF
>many|TRBJ1-2|TRBV29-1|-
TGCAGCGTTGATTTTGTGGCAGACCCTCATGGCTACACCTTC
CSVDFVADPHGYTF
>-|TRBJ2-2|TRBV5-1|-
TGCGCCAGCAGCTTGGGGGCCGTCACCGGGGAGCTGTTTTTT
CASSLGAVTGELFF
>few|TRBJ2-4|TRBV12-5|-
TGTGCTAGTGGTTTATCTGGAATCTTAGCGGACATTCAGTACTTC
CASGLSGILADIQYF
>-|TRBJ2-3|TRBV10-3|-
TGTGCCATCAGTGAGGCCTTTACAGATACGCAGTATTTT
CAISEAFTDTQYF
>few|TRBJ2-2|TRBV18|-
TGTGCCAGCTCGCTTATTGACACCGGGGAGCTGTTTTTT
CASSLIDTGELFF
>many|TRBJ2-3|TRBV4-1|-
TGCGCCAGCAGCCAAGGGACACCCTACACAGATACGCAGTATTTT
CASSQGTPYTDTQYF
>few|TRBJ1-1|TRBV7-3|-
TGTGCCAGCAGCTTAAGGGGGGTTCTGAACACTGAAGCTTTCTTT
CASSLRGVLNTEAFF
>-|TRBJ2-7|TRBV12-3/TRBV12-4|-
TGTGCCAGCAGTTCGGACACGAACGAGCAGTACTTC
CASSSDTNEQYF
>-|TRBJ2-2|TRBV2|TRBD1
TGTGCCAGCAGTAACCACTGGACAGGGGGCCCTTCGAGCACCGGGGAGCTGTTTTTT
CASSNHWTGGPSSTGELFF
>-|TRBJ2-7|TRBV3-1|-
TGTGCCAGCAGCCAAGATCTTAGCGGCTACGAGCAGTACTTC
CASSQDLSGYEQYF
>few|TRBJ2-3|TRBV5-1|-
TGCGCCAGCAGCCGCCGTCCGGCAGATACGCAGTATTTT
CASSRRPADTQYF
>-|TRBJ2-1|TRBV27|TRBD2
TGTGCCAGCAGTTCCTTACTAGCGGGGGGGCCCGATGAGCAGTTCTTC
CASSSLLAGGPDEQFF